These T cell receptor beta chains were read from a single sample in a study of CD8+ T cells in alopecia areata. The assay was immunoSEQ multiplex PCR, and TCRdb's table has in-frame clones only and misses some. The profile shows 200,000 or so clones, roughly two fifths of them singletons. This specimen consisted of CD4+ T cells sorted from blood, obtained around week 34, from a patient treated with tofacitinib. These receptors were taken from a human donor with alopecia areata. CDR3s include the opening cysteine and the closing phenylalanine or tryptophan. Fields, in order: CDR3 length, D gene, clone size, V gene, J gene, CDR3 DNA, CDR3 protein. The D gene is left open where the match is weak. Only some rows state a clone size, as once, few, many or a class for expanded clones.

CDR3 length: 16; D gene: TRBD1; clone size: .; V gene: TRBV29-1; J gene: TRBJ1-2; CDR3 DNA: TGCAGCGTTGCCACCAACCACGGGACAGGGTTGGATGGCTACACCTTC; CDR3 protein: CSVATNHGTGLDGYTF
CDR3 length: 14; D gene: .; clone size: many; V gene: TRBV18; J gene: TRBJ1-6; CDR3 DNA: TGTGCCAGCTCACCGCAGGGTAAATCGTCACCCCTCCACTTT; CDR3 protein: CASSPQGKSSPLHF
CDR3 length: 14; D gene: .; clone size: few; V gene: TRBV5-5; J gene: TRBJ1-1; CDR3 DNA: TGTGCCAGCAGCTTGGGACTGGGCGGCACTGAAGCTTTCTTT; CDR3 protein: CASSLGLGGTEAFF
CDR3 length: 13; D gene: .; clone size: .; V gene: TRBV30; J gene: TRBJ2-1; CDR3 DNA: TGTGCCTGGAGTGTAGGCGCTGGCGATGAGCAGTTCTTC; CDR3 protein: CAWSVGAGDEQFF
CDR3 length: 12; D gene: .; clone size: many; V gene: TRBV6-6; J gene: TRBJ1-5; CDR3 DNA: TGTGCCAGCAGTCTACAGAATCAGCCCCAGCATTTT; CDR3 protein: CASSLQNQPQHF
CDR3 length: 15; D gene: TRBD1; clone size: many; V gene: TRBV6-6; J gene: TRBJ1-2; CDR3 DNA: TGTGCCAGCAGTTCACCGGGACAGGGCGTTTATGGCTACACCTTC; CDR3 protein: CASSSPGQGVYGYTF
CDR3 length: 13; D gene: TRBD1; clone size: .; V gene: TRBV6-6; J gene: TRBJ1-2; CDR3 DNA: TGTGCCAGCAGCCCCGACAGGGGGGATGGCTACACCTTC; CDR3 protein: CASSPDRGDGYTF
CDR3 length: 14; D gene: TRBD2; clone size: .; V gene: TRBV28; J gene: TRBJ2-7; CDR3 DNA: TGTGCCAGCAGTTCCCGGACTAGCCTCGACGAGCAGTACTTC; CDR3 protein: CASSSRTSLDEQYF
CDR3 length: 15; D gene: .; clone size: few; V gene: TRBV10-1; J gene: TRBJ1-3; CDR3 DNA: TGCGCCAGCAGTGACCGTACGCGGGCTGGAAACACCATATATTTT; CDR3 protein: CASSDRTRAGNTIYF
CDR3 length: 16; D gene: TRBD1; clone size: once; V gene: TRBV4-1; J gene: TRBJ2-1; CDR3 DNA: TGCGCCAGCAGCCAGCCGGGACAGGTTAAGGGCTATGAGCAGTTCTTC; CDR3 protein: CASSQPGQVKGYEQFF
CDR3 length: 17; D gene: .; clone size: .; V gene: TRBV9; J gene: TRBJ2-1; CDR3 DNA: TGTGCCAGCAGCGACGAAAGAGCGGGCAACTCCTACAATGAGCAGTTCTTC; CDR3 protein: CASSDERAGNSYNEQFF
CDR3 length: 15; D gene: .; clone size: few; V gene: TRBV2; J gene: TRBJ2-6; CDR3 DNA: TGTGCCAGCAGTGAAAGGCAGGCTGGGGCCAACGTCCTGACTTTC; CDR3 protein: CASSERQAGANVLTF
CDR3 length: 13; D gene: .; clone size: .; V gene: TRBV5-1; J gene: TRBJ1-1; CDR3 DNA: TGCGCCAGCAGCTTGGCCTGGAACACTGAAGCTTTCTTT; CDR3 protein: CASSLAWNTEAFF
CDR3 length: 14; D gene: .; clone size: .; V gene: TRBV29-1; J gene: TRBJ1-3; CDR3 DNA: TGCAGCGTTACAGGGTTTGCCTCTGGAAACACCATATATTTT; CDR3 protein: CSVTGFASGNTIYF
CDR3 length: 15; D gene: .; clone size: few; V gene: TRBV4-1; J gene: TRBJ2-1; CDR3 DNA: TGCGCCAGCAGCCAAGACAGGCCGATCGGCAATGAGCAGTTCTTC; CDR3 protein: CASSQDRPIGNEQFF
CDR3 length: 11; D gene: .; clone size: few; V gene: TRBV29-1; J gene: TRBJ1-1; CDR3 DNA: TGCAGCGTTGAAGGGACCCTTGAAGCTTTCTTT; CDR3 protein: CSVEGTLEAFF
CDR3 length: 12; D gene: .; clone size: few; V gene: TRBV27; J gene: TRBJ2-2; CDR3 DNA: TGTGCCAGCAGTCTGCCTGCCGGGGAGCTGTTTTTT; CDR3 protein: CASSLPAGELFF
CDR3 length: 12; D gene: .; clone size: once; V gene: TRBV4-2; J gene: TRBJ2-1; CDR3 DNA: TGTGCCAGCAGCCAAGCAGTGAATGAGCAGTTCTTC; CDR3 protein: CASSQAVNEQFF
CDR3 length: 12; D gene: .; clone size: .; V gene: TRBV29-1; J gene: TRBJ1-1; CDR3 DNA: TGCAGCGTTGAATCAACGACAAGCAAAGCTTTCTTT; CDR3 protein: CSVESTTSKAFF
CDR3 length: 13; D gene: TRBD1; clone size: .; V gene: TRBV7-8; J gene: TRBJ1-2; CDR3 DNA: TGTGCCAGCAGCTCTGACAGGGTCGGTGGCTACACCTTC; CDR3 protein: CASSSDRVGGYTF
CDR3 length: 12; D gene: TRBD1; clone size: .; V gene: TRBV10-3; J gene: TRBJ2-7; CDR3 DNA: TGTGCCATCAGTCAGGGGGCATACGAGCAGTACTTC; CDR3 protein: CAISQGAYEQYF
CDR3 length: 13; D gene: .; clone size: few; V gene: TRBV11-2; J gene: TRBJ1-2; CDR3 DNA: TGTGCCAGCAGCTTAGACTTGAACTATGGCTACACCTTC; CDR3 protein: CASSLDLNYGYTF
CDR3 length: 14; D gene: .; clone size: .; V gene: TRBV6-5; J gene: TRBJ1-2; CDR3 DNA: TGTGCCAGCAGTTACTCGAGTCTTAGCTATGGCTACACCTTC; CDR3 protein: CASSYSSLSYGYTF
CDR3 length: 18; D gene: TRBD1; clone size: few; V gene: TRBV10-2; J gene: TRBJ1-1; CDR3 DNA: TGCGCCAGCAGTGAGAGGGCCCGGCACAGGGGCCAAAACACTGAAGCTTTCTTT; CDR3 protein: CASSERARHRGQNTEAFF
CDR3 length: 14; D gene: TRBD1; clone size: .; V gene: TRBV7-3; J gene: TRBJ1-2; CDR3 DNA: TGTGCCAGCAGCCTCGGACAGGGAAACTATGGCTACACCTTC; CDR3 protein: CASSLGQGNYGYTF